This T cell receptor beta chain was sequenced during a study of cytomegalovirus exposure and HLA in healthy donors. Note on this clone: Its antigen is not known.

Findings of the study overall: It was in a later analysis that TCR association rates were seen to vary by HLA locus, highest for DRB1 and lowest for HLA-C. In a later analysis, V- and J-gene trimming of beta chains associated with a DCLRE1C missense variant, replicated independently.

PCR primers comprised 60 Vbeta and 13 Jbeta primers. Profiling relied on immunoSEQ multiplex PCR, and the TCRdb table lists in-frame clones only, not all of them. The table lists tens of thousands of clones, approximately 67% of them singletons, with 6.3% in the top ten. The CDR3 is 14 amino acids. Between the trimmed V and J ends, which lost 5 bases and 1 base, there was a span of 12 bases. Per germline, CDR1 SGHKS and CDR2 YYEKEE (reference sequence). Sequenced input: PBMCs. The source is a man aged 25-40 years in good health and CMV-seronegative. The V call is TRBV5-5, the J call TRBJ2-5; D possibly corresponds to TRBD1 (7 bases). The CDR3: CASRGGQTQETQYF. DNA of the CDR3: TGTGCCAGCAGGGGGGGACAGACCCAAGAGACCCAGTACTTC.